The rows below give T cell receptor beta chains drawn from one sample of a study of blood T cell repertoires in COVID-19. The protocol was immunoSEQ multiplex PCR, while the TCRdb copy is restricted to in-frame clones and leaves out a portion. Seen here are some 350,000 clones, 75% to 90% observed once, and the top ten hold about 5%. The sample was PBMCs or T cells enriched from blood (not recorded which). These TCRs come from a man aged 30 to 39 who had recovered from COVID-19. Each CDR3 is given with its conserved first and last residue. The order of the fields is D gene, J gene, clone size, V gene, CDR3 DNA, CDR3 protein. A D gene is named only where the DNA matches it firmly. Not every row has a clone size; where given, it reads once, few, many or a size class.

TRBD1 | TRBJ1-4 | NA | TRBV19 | TGTGCCAGTAGTCCCTCGACAGGGACTAATGAAAAACTGTTTTTT | CASSPSTGTNEKLFF
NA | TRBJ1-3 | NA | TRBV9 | TGTGCCAGCAGCGTAGCGTCCTCTGGAAACACCATATATTTT | CASSVASSGNTIYF
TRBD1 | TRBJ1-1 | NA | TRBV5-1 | TGCGCCAGCAGGAGACAGGGGTGGGACACTGAAGCTTTCTTT | CASRRQGWDTEAFF
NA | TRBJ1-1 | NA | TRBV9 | TGTGCCAGCAGCGTGGAGGGAGGGTTTACTGAAGCTTTCTTT | CASSVEGGFTEAFF
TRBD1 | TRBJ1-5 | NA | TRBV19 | TGTGCCAGTAGTATCATAGACAGGGTAAGTCAGCCCCAGCATTTT | CASSIIDRVSQPQHF
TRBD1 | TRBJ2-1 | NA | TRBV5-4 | TGTGCCAGCAGCTTGGATCAGGGACAGTCCTACAATGAGCAGTTCTTC | CASSLDQGQSYNEQFF
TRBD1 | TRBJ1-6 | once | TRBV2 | TGTGCCACCACGGGGGACAGGAGTTCACCCCTCCACTTT | CATTGDRSSPLHF
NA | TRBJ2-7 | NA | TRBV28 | TGTGCCAGCAGTTCAACAACCAGGGACTACGAGCAGTACTTC | CASSSTTRDYEQYF
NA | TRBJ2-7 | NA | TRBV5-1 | TGCGCCAGCGTCAGGGGAACCGTCTTGAGGGAGCAGTACTTC | CASVRGTVLREQYF
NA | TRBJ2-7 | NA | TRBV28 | TGTGCCAGCAGTCGGACTTCAAACTCCTACGAGCAGTACTTC | CASSRTSNSYEQYF
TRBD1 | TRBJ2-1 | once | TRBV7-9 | TGTGCCAGCAGCTGGGGGGACAGGGGTACCAATGAGCAGTTCTTC | CASSWGDRGTNEQFF
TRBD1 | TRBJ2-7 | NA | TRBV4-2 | TGTGCCAGCAGCCCCCCCAGACAGGGAAGCTCCTACGAGCAGTACTTC | CASSPPRQGSSYEQYF
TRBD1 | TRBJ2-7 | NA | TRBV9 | TGTGCCAGCAGTCGAACCGGGACAGGGAGGTACGAGCAGTACTTC | CASSRTGTGRYEQYF
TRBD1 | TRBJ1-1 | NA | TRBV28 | TGTGCCAGCAGGGACAGGGGGCCCACTGAAGCTTTCTTT | CASRDRGPTEAFF
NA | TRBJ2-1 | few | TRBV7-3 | TGTGCCAGCAGCTTAGGACTGGACAATGAGCAGTTCTTC | CASSLGLDNEQFF
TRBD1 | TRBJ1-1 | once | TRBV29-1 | TGCAGCGCGACAGGGGAGGTATCTGAAGCTTTCTTT | CSATGEVSEAFF
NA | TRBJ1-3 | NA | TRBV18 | TGTGCCAGCTCACGAGACAGGACCTCTGGAAACACCATATATTTT | CASSRDRTSGNTIYF
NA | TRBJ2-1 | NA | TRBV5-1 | TGCGCCAGCAGCTTGGTCACAGGGACCCTCTACAATGAGCAGTTCTTC | CASSLVTGTLYNEQFF
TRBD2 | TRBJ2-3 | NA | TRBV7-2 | TGTGCCAGCAGCGAGACTAGCGGGGGGGTTGATACGCAGTATTTT | CASSETSGGVDTQYF
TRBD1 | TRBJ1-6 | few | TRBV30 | TGTGCCTGGAACCGACAGGGTGACTATTCACCCCTCCACTTT | CAWNRQGDYSPLHF
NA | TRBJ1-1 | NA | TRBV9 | TGTGCCAGCAGCGCCCACGGGAACACTGAAGCTTTCTTT | CASSAHGNTEAFF
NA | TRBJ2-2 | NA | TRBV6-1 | TGTGCCAGCAGTGAGGGCAGTATTACCGGGGAGCTGTTTTTT | CASSEGSITGELFF
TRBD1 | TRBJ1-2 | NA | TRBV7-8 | TGTGCCAGCAGCTTAGGGACAGGGTCTGATGGCTACACCTTC | CASSLGTGSDGYTF
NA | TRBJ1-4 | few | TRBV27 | TGTGCCAGCAGAAACCAACAGAGAAGAAACGAAAAACTGTTTTTT | CASRNQQRRNEKLFF
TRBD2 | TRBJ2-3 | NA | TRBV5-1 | TGCGCCAGCAGCTTACTTAGCGGGGCCGCTAGCACAGATACGCAGTATTTT | CASSLLSGAASTDTQYF